Below are 25 T cell receptor beta chains sequenced from a single sample in a study of T cells in Graves' hyperthyroidism and ophthalmopathy. TCR beta CDR3 regions were amplified from RNA. HTBI primers were employed in a first-round RT-PCR of the TCR CDR3. TCRdb reprocessed the multiplex PCR reads with MiXCR, giving one entry per CDR3 protein. The sample consists of 350,000 to 450,000 distinct CDR3 sequences, over 12% of them appearing once. The sequenced sample was blood. These receptors originate from a man aged 45-65 years with Graves' ophthalmopathy.

There are many counts of this clonotype. The chain uses TRBV28 and TRBJ2-5, with unresolved D. This CDR3 region has 13 residues. In germline, CDR1 is MDHEN, CDR2 SYDVKM. The V and J ends lost 3 bases and 1 base respectively, with 6 bases between them. DNA of the CDR3: TGTGCCAGCAGTTTGGGCATCCAAGAGACCCAGTACTTC. Translating it yields CASSLGIQETQYF.

This clonotype was recorded many times. This CDR3 reads CASSLGLAGGVSTDTQYF. The CDR3 nucleotides are TGTGCCAGCAGCTTAGGACTAGCGGGAGGAGTTAGCACAGATACGCAGTATTTT. V and J are TRBV7-9 and TRBJ2-3, with 13 bases lining up with TRBD2. The CDR3 runs 18 residues. V dropped 1 base and J dropped 0; count of bases not matched to a gene: 4. The germline V gene encodes CDR1 SEHNR and CDR2 FQNEAQ (reference sequence).

This clonotype was observed a few times. The chain combines TRBV2 with TRBJ1-6; a possible D gene is TRBD1 (6 bases). This CDR3 region has 13 residues. The germline V gene encodes CDR1 SNHLY and CDR2 FYNNEI. Trimming took off 7 bases at V and 5 bases at J, with 9 bases between the two ends. The CDR3 here is CASKGENNSPLHF. The CDR3 coding sequence is TGTGCCAGCAAGGGGGAGAATAATTCACCCCTCCACTTT.

This clonotype was seen repeatedly, ten times or more. V and J are TRBV20-1 and TRBJ1-2; TRBD1 aligns across 7 bases. The CDR3 is made up of 14 amino acids. The V gene end was trimmed by 2 bases and the J gene end by 5 bases; junction bases not matched to a gene: 8. Germline-derived CDR1 and CDR2 are DFQATT and SNEGSKA (reference sequence). In nucleotides, the CDR3 is TGCAGTGCTAGAAGGCAGGGGGGACGGTATGGCTACACCTTC. This codes for CSARRQGGRYGYTF.

Remarks on this clonotype: A single base separates this from a much larger clone, so it may be a read error. This sequence joins TRBV12-3 or TRBV12-4 and TRBJ1-6, with D uncertain. CDR3 size: 13 residues. The CDR3 DNA reads TGTGTCAGCAGCGACCGAGATAATTCACCCCTCCACTTT. This gives the protein CVSSDRDNSPLHF.

This clonotype has only a few counts. V is TRBV27 and J is TRBJ2-1, with 11 bases aligning to TRBD2. CDR1 is MNHEY, CDR2 SMNVEV, per germline (reference sequence). V was clipped by 6 bases and J by 6 bases; unmatched bases: 10. The length of the CDR3 is 16 residues. The CDR3 protein is CASSRIHSGRANEQFF. The CDR3 DNA reads as TGTGCCAGCAGCCGTATCCATAGCGGGAGGGCCAATGAGCAGTTCTTC.

In this sample, this clonotype turned up many times. V gene TRBV11-2 combines with J gene TRBJ1-3; D ambiguous. The V and J ends lost 1 base and 2 bases respectively, with 6 bases between them. Germline lookup yields CDR1 SGHAT and CDR2 FQNNGV. This CDR3 has 14 residues. CDR3 DNA sequence: TGTGCCAGCAGCTTAGTGGGGACTGGAAACACCATATATTTT. Amino acid sequence: CASSLVGTGNTIYF.

A few counts support this clonotype. The rearrangement joins TRBV10-2 to TRBJ2-3; D is unresolved. CDR1 and CDR2 from the germline V gene are WSHSY and SAAADI. The CDR3 totals 13 residues. V was trimmed by 6 bases and J by 5 bases, leaving 12 bases between them. The CDR3 DNA sequence: TGCGCCAGCAGGTCGATCGATGGAGATACGCAGTATTTT. As protein: CASRSIDGDTQYF.

The chain recombines TRBV29-1 with TRBJ2-3; D uncertain. Per the germline V gene, CDR1 is SQVTM and CDR2 is ANQGSEA. V was trimmed by 7 bases and J by 2 bases, leaving 16 bases between them. The CDR3 totals 14 residues. This CDR3 reads CSARGVPITDTQYF. CDR3 nucleotide sequence: TGCAGCGCCCGTGGAGTTCCGATCACAGATACGCAGTATTTT.

This clonotype occurred many times. The rearrangement joins TRBV19 to TRBJ2-2; no firm D call. Trimming took 3 bases from V and 0 from J, leaving 5 bases between them. CDR3 size: 14 residues. Germline assignment: CDR1 LNHDA and CDR2 SQIVND (reference sequence). CDR3 sequence (DNA): TGTGCCAGTAGTATTCGGACGAACACCGGGGAGCTGTTTTTT. Translating gives CASSIRTNTGELFF.

This clonotype was observed many times. The chain combines TRBV24-1 with TRBJ2-1, with TRBD2 identical over 12 bases. J gave up 7 bases and V 8 bases, and 8 bases lay outside the gene matches. Germline CDR1 KGHDR, CDR2 SFDVKD. The CDR3 has 15 residues. Here the CDR3 reads CATKSTSGRGNEQFF. The DNA of the CDR3 is TGTGCCACCAAGTCGACTAGCGGGAGAGGGAATGAGCAGTTCTTC.

This clonotype appeared a few times. The chain couples TRBV10-1 to TRBJ2-2; D gene unclear. The germline V gene has CDR1 WNHNN and CDR2 SYGVQD (reference sequence). The V end was cut by 8 bases, the J end by 4 bases, with 11 bases between. The CDR3 totals 13 residues. The CDR3 protein is CASAIKGTGELFF. In DNA, the CDR3 is TGCGCCAGCGCAATCAAGGGCACCGGGGAGCTGTTTTTT.

This clonotype turned up a few times. V is TRBV5-1 and J is TRBJ2-2; 8 bases agree with TRBD1. V lost 5 bases to trimming and J lost 5 bases; unmatched junction nucleotides: 11. Per germline, CDR1 SGHRS and CDR2 YFSETQ. The CDR3 is 16 amino acids. The CDR3 DNA reads TGCGCCAGCAGATTTACAGGGGGGTTATGGACCGGGGAGCTGTTTTTT. Translated, it gives CASRFTGGLWTGELFF. Full variable domain (missing parts from reference TRBV5-1 and TRBJ2-2): KAGVTQTPRYLIKTRGQQVTLSCSPISGHRSVSWYQQTPGQGLQFLFEYFSETQRNKGNFPGRFSGRQFSNSRSEMNVSTLELGDSALYLCASRFTGGLWTGELFFGEGSRLTVL.

This clonotype was seen repeatedly, ten times or more. The chain combines TRBV7-9 with TRBJ2-2; 8 bases are shared with TRBD2. With 5 bases clipped from V and 6 bases from J, the junction kept 8 bases outside the gene matches. Germline CDR1 reads SEHNR; CDR2 reads FQNEAQ (reference sequence). The CDR3 sequence is 15 residues long. This CDR3 reads CASSTISGSAGELFF. The DNA of the CDR3 is TGTGCCAGCAGCACTATAAGCGGGAGCGCCGGGGAGCTGTTTTTT. Filled out from reference TRBV7-9 and TRBJ2-2, the complete variable domain reads DTGVSQNPRHKITKRGQNVTFRCDPISEHNRLYWYRQTLGQGPEFLTYFQNEAQLEKSRLLSDRFSAERPKGSFSTLEIQRTEQGDSAMYLCASSTISGSAGELFFGEGSRLTVL.

Ten or more counts support this clonotype. The DNA for the CDR3 is TGTGCCAGCAGTGGAAACAGGGGATTCCAAGAGACCCAGTACTTC. Translating gives CASSGNRGFQETQYF. The chain links TRBV2 to TRBJ2-5; 7 bases line up with TRBD1. There are 15 residues in the CDR3. Germline V gene lookup returns CDR1 SNHLY and CDR2 FYNNEI. With 4 bases clipped from V and 1 base from J, the junction kept 6 bases outside the gene matches.

This clonotype was observed at least ten times. V gene TRBV4-1 combines with J gene TRBJ1-1; TRBD1 is a possible D gene (5 bases). This CDR3 is built from 14 residues. Germline V gene lookup returns CDR1 MGHRA and CDR2 YSYEKL. Trimming took 5 bases from V and 4 from J, leaving 14 bases between them. CDR3 in DNA: TGCGCCAGCAGCGACGCACCTGGGGGCACTGAAGCTTTCTTT. Its translation is CASSDAPGGTEAFF.

The chain employs TRBV7-9 and TRBJ1-2; D is uncertain. Germline V lookup: CDR1 SEHNR, CDR2 FQNEAQ (reference sequence). The V gene lost 3 bases and the J gene lost 4 bases, with 15 bases spanning the gap. This CDR3 is built from 15 residues. The CDR3 loop is CASSLNKDAFYGYTF. CDR3 coding DNA: TGTGCCAGCAGCTTGAATAAGGATGCCTTCTATGGCTACACCTTC.

This clonotype showed up many times. The J gene is TRBJ2-2, the V gene TRBV5-1, with 10 bases that match TRBD2. J was trimmed by 4 bases and V by 3 bases; bases with no gene match: 6. The length of the CDR3 is 16 residues. In germline, CDR1 is SGHRS, CDR2 YFSETQ. The DNA of the CDR3 is TGCGCCAGCAGCTGGGACGGACTAGCGGTCACCGGGGAGCTGTTTTTT. Residues: CASSWDGLAVTGELFF.

This clonotype was seen only a few times. The junction and the germline gene differ at one end; a read error may be behind it. The chain is built from TRBV29-1 and TRBJ2-1, with TRBD2 identical over 10 bases. The CDR3 runs to 15 residues. From germline, CDR1 is SQVTM and CDR2 ANQGSEA. CDR3 region: CSVGLAGGFYNEQFF. In DNA form, the CDR3 reads TGTAGCGTTGGTTTAGCGGGAGGTTTTTACAATGAGCAGTTCTTC.

This chain links TRBV9 with TRBJ2-1, with 7 bases lining up with TRBD2. The germline V gene encodes CDR1 SGDLS and CDR2 YYNGEE. This CDR3 comprises 19 residues. J was trimmed by 2 bases and V by 2 bases; bases with no gene match: 16. CDR3 nucleotides: TGTGCCAGCAGCGTCCGGTCTTCGTCTAGCGGCCTCACCTACAATGAGCAGTTCTTC. It is translated as CASSVRSSSSGLTYNEQFF.

Points on this clonotype: A much larger clone differs from this one at a single base, so this may be a read error. This chain joins TRBV7-2 and TRBJ2-3; no definite D call. This CDR3 region has 15 residues. The germline V gene encodes CDR1 SGHTA and CDR2 FQGNSA. CDR3 region: CVSSLDGGPTDTQYF. CDR3 nucleotides: TGTGTCAGCAGCTTAGACGGCGGCCCCACAGATACGCAGTATTTT. Full variable domain (missing parts from reference TRBV7-2 and TRBJ2-3): GAGVSQSPSNKVTEKGKDVELRCDPISGHTALYWYRQSLGQGLEFLIYFQGNSAPDKSGLPSDRFSAERTGGSVSTLTIQRTQQEDSAVYLCVSSLDGGPTDTQYFGPGTRLTVL.

The chain carries TRBV29-1 and TRBJ2-3; unclear D gene. V lost 0 bases to trimming and J lost 1 base, with 8 bases between them. Germline CDR1 reads SQVTM; CDR2 reads ANQGSEA. The CDR3 contains 14 residues. CDR3 region: CSVEDPARTDTQYF. The CDR3 DNA is TGCAGCGTTGAAGATCCCGCCCGCACAGATACGCAGTATTTT.

The V call is TRBV20-1, the J call TRBJ1-4, with D possibly being TRBD1 (6 bases). Trimming removed 5 bases at V and 7 bases at J, with 14 bases between. Germline V lookup: CDR1 DFQATT, CDR2 SNEGSKA (reference sequence). This CDR3 comprises 13 residues. In nucleotides, the CDR3 is TGCAGTGCTGCAGGGGAGGCTAGTGAAAAACTGTTTTTT. It is translated as CSAAGEASEKLFF.

This sequence joins TRBV3-1 and TRBJ2-1; D is perhaps TRBD1 or TRBD2 (5 bases each). The CDR3 consists of 15 residues. Trimming took off 1 base at V and 5 bases at J, with 12 bases between the two ends. The germline CDR1 and CDR2 sequences are LGHDT and YNNKEL (reference sequence). The CDR3 nucleotides read TGTGCCAGCAGCCAAGCCGGGGCAGGGAACAATGAGCAGTTCTTC. It specifies CASSQAGAGNNEQFF.

The chain joins TRBV12-3 or TRBV12-4 to TRBJ2-2, with 10 bases that match TRBD2. CDR3 size: 18 residues. Trimming took 5 bases from V and 1 from J; bases not matched to a gene: 10. This chain's CDR3 is CASSLTPSGRLNTGELFF. The CDR3 DNA is TGTGCCAGCAGTCTTACCCCTAGCGGGAGATTGAACACCGGGGAGCTGTTTTTT.